This T cell receptor beta chain appears in the sequencing data of a study of identical twins. This clonotype was found a few times. Its antigen remains unidentified. General study points: Recombination models fit unrelated individuals' TCR alpha sharing but underestimated twins'. Insertions ran lower in abundant cord blood beta clonotypes, though not in memory repertoires.

In every case, the donor was a healthy Caucasian. The germline gives CDR1 SGHTA, CDR2 FQGNSA. CDR3 length: 15 amino acids. V lost 4 bases and J lost 1, with 12 bases in between. TCRdb used MiXCR to reprocess the 5' RACE reads, holding one entry per CDR3 protein. The sample shows roughly 630,000 distinct CDR3 sequences, under 8.5% of them seen only once. The data were also submitted as part of a second study, on yellow fever vaccine responses in identical twins.

The source material was PBMCs. The gene calls are TRBV7-2 and TRBJ2-3, with a weak D call TRBD1 (6 bases). The TCR originated in a woman aged 18-29 years in good health. CDR3 sequence reads: CASSSGVRGTDTQYF. The CDR3 coding sequence is TGTGCCAGCAGCTCAGGGGTGAGAGGCACAGATACGCAGTATTTT.